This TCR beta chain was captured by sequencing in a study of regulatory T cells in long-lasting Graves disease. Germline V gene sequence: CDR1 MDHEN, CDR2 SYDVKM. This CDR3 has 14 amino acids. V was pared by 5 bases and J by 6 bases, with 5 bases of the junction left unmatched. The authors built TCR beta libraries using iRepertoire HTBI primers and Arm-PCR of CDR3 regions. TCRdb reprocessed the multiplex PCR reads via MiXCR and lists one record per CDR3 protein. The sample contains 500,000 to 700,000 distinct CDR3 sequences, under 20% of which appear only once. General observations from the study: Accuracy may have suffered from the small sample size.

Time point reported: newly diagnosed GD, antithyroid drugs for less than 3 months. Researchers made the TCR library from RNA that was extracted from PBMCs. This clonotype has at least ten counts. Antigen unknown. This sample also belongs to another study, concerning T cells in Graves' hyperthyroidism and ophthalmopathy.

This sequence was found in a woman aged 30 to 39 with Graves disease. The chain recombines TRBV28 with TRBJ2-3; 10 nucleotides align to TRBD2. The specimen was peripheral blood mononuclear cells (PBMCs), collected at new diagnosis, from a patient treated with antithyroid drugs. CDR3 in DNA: TGTGCCAGCAGTGTCGGGGGACTAGCGGATACGCAGTATTTT. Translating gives CASSVGGLADTQYF.